This T cell receptor (beta chain) appears in the sequencing data of a study of T cells in Graves' hyperthyroidism and ophthalmopathy. Across the study: Once the initial diagnosis was made, peripheral blood was obtained before any treatment.

V was pared by 3 bases and J by 4 bases, with 19 bases between. The CDR3 runs to 16 residues. The germline V gene encodes CDR1 MNHEY and CDR2 SMNVEV (reference sequence). Based on clinical symptoms, serum thyroxine and TRAb, thyroid ultrasound and orbital computed tomography, diagnoses were reached. The PBMCs studied were ones that came from roughly 9.1 ml fresh peripheral blood. Regions amplified from RNA transcripts were the TCR beta CDR3 regions. The primer set for the first-round RT-PCR of the TCR CDR3 was HTBI. TCRdb reprocessed the multiplex PCR reads via MiXCR and lists one record per CDR3 protein. There are some 490,000 distinct CDR3 sequences in the sample; approximately 23% occur only once, and 49% lies in the top ten.

The chain carries TRBV27 and TRBJ2-7; possible D gene TRBD1, 6 bases. The source material was blood. The sequence was collected from a woman in her 70s with Graves' ophthalmopathy. The CDR3 bases are TGTGCCAGCAGTTTTTTCGGGGCAGGGGCCTCATACGAGCAGTACTTC. Protein product: CASSFFGAGASYEQYF.